This T cell receptor beta chain was captured in a study of OX40 agonist ivuxolimab in advanced cancers. Study summary: At 0.01 to 10 mg/kg, ivuxolimab was administered intravenously to patients every 2 weeks.

TCRdb keeps only in-frame clones here, not all; method: immunoSEQ multiplex PCR. The sample carries approximately 77,000 clones, about nine tenths recorded once. Germline V CDR1 and CDR2: LNHNV, YYDKDF (reference sequence). The ends were cut back, 3 bases at V and 1 base at J, with 9 bases in the middle. The CDR3 covers 14 residues. The sample in question was CD4+ or CD8+ T cells sorted from blood, obtained in a trial of the OX40 agonist ivuxolimab. The chain carries TRBV15 and TRBJ1-1, with D perhaps matching TRBD1 (5 bases). The clonotype originates from an adult with an advanced solid tumor such as melanoma, head and neck, liver or kidney cancer. The CDR3 nucleotides read TGTGCCACCAGCAGCTGGGGGGGGAACACTGAAGCTTTCTTT. This codes for CATSSWGGNTEAFF.